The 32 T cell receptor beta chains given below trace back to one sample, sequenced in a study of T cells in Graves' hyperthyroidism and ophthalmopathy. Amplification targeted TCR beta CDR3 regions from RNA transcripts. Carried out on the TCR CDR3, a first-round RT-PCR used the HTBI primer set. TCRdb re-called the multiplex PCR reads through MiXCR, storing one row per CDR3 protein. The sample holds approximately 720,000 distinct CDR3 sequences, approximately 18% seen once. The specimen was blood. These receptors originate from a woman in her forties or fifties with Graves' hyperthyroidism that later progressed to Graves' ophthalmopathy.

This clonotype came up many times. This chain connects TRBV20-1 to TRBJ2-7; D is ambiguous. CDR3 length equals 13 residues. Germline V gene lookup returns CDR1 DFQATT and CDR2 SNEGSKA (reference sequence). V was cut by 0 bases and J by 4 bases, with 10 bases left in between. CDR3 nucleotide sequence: TGCAGTGCTAGAGAACAGTTGTCTTACGAGCAGTACTTC. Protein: CSAREQLSYEQYF.

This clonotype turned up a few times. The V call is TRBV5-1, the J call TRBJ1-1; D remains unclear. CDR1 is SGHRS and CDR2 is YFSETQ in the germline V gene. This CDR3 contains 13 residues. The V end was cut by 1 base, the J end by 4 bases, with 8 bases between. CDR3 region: CASSLSSATEAFF. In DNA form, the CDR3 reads TGCGCCAGCAGCTTGTCTTCGGCCACTGAAGCTTTCTTT.

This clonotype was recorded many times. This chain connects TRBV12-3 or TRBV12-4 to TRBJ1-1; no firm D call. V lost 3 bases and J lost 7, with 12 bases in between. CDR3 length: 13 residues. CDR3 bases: TGTGCCAGCAGTTTTAGAAGGGTTGGTGAAGCTTTCTTT. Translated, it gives CASSFRRVGEAFF.

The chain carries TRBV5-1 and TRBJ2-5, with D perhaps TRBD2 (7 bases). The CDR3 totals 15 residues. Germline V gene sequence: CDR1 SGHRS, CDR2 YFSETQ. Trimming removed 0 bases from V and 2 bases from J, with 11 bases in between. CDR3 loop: CASSLEGGEQETQYF. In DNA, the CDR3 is TGCGCCAGCAGCTTGGAGGGGGGGGAGCAAGAGACCCAGTACTTC.

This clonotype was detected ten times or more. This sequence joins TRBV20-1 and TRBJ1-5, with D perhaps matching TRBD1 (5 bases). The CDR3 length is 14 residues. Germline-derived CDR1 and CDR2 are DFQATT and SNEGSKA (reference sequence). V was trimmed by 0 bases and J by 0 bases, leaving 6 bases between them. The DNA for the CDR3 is TGCAGTGCTAGAGACAGGGTTAGCAATCAGCCCCAGCATTTT. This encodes CSARDRVSNQPQHF.

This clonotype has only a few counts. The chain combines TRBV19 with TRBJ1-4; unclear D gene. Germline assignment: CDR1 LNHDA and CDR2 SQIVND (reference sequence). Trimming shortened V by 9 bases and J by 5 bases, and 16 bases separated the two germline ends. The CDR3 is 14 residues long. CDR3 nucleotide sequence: TGTGCCAGCAGTTCCGGGAGGCGGAATGAAAAACTGTTTTTT. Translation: CASSSGRRNEKLFF.

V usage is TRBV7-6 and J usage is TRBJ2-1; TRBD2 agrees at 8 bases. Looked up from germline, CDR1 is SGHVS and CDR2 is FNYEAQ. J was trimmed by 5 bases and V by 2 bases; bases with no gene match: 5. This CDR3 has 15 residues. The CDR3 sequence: CASSLTAGEHNEQFF. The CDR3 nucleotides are TGTGCCAGCAGCTTAACAGCGGGGGAACACAATGAGCAGTTCTTC.

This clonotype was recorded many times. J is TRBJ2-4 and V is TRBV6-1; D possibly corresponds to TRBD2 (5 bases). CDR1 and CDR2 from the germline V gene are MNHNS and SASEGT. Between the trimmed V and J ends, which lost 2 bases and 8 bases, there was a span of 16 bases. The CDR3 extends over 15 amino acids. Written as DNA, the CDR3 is TGTGCCAGCAGTGAAATCGCGCACCCCGGGGACATTCAGTACTTC. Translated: CASSEIAHPGDIQYF.

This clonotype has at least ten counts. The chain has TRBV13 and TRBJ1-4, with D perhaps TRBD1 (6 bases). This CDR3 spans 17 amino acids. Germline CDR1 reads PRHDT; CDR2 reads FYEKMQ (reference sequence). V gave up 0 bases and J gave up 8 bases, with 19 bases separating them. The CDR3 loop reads CASSLGSARGDNEKLFF. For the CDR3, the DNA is TGTGCCAGCAGCTTAGGATCGGCGCGGGGGGACAACGAAAAACTGTTTTTT.

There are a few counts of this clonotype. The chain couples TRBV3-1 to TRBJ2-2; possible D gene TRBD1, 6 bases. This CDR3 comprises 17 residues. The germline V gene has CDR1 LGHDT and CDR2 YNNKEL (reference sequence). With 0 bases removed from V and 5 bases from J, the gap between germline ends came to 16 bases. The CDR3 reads CASSQDLQLGATGELFF. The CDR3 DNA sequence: TGTGCCAGCAGCCAAGATCTACAGTTGGGGGCAACCGGGGAGCTGTTTTTT.

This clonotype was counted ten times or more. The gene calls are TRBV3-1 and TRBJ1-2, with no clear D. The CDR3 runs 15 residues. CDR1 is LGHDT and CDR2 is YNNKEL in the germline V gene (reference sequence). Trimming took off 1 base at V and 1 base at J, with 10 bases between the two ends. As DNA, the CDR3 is TGTGCCAGCAGCCAAGCCCCGGGAAGTAACTATGGCTACACCTTC. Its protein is CASSQAPGSNYGYTF.

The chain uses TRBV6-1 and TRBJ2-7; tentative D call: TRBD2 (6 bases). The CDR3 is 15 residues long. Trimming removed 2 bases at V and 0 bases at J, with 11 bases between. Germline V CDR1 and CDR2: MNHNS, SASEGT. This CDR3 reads CASSERGISSYEQYF. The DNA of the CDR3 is TGTGCCAGCAGTGAACGGGGGATAAGCTCCTACGAGCAGTACTTC.

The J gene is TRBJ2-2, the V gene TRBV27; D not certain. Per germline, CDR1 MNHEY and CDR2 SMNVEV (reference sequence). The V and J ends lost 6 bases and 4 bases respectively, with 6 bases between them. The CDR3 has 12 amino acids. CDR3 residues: CASRHLTGELFF. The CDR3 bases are TGTGCCAGCAGGCACCTCACCGGGGAGCTGTTTTTT.

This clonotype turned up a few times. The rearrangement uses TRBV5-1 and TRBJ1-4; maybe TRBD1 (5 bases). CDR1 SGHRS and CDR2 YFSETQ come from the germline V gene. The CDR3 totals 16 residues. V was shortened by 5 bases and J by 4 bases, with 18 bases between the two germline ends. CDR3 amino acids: CASSPGAWRDNEKLFF. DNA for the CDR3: TGCGCCAGCAGTCCCGGGGCTTGGAGGGATAATGAAAAACTGTTTTTT.

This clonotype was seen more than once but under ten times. For the CDR3, the DNA is TGTGCCAGCAGTGAAGCTACCGGGACAGGCCACCCCTACGAGCAGTACTTC. This gives the protein CASSEATGTGHPYEQYF. The V call is TRBV6-1, the J call TRBJ2-7; 8 bases match TRBD1. Germline V gene lookup returns CDR1 MNHNS and CDR2 SASEGT. The CDR3 runs to 17 residues. The J segment lost 2 bases and the V segment lost 0 bases, leaving 9 bases of the junction unmatched.

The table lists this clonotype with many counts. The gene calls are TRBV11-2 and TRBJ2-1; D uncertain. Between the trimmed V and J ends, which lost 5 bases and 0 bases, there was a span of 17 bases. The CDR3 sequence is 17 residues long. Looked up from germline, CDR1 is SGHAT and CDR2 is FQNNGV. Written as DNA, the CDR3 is TGTGCCAGCAGCGCGAGCCGAGGCCCTAGCTCCTACAATGAGCAGTTCTTC. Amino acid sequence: CASSASRGPSSYNEQFF.

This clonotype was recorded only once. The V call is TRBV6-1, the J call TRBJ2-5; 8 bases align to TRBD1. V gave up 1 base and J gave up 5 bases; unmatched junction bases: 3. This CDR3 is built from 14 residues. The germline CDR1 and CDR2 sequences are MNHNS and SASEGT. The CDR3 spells CASSEGRGLETQYF. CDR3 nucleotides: TGTGCCAGCAGTGAAGGCAGGGGGCTTGAGACCCAGTACTTC.

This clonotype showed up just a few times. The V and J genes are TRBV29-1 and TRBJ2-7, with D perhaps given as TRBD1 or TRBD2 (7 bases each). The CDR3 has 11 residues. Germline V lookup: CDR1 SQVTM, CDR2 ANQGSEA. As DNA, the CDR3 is TGCCTACGCGGGGGACAGTACGAGCAGTACTTC. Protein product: CLRGGQYEQYF.

The CDR3 is CASSVVGTSGVAKNIQYF. CDR3 nucleotides: TGTGCCAGCAGCGTAGTCGGAACTAGCGGGGTAGCCAAAAACATTCAGTACTTC. This chain links TRBV9 with TRBJ2-4, with 10 bases identical to TRBD2. CDR1 and CDR2 from the germline V gene are SGDLS and YYNGEE. CDR3 length equals 18 residues. Losses at the gene ends were 0 bases for V and 0 bases for J; bases not matched to a gene: 6.

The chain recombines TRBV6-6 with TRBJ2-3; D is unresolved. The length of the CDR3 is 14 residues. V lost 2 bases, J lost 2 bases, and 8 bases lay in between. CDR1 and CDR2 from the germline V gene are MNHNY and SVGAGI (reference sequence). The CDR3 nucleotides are TGTGCCAGCAGTTACAGGCAGCCCACAGATACGCAGTATTTT. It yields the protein CASSYRQPTDTQYF.

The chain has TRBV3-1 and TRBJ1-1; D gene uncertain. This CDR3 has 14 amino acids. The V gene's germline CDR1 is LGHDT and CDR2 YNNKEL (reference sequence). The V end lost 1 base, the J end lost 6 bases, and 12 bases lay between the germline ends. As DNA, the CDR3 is TGTGCCAGCAGCCAAGTCGCGAGGGCGGCTGAAGCTTTCTTT. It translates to CASSQVARAAEAFF.

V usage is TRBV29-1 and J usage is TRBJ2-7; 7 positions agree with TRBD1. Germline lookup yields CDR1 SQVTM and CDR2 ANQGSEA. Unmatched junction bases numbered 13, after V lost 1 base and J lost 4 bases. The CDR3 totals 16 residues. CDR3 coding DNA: TGCAGCGTTGAAGTCAGAGGACAGGCAACAGGGTACGAGCAGTACTTC. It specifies CSVEVRGQATGYEQYF.

In DNA form, the CDR3 reads TGCAGTGCAGGGACGTCTGGGGCCAACGTCCTGACTTTC. The encoded protein is CSAGTSGANVLTF. The chain employs TRBV20-1 and TRBJ2-6; D may correspond to TRBD1 or TRBD2 (5 bases each). The CDR3 spans 13 residues. Germline CDR1 is DFQATT and CDR2 is SNEGSKA (reference sequence). V lost 6 bases to trimming and J lost 1 base, with 7 bases between them.

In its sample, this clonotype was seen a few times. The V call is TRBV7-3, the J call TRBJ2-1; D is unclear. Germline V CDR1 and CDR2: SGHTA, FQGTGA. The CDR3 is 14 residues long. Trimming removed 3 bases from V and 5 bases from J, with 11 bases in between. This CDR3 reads CASSFGPRDNEQFF. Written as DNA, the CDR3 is TGTGCCAGCAGCTTCGGTCCTAGGGACAATGAGCAGTTCTTC. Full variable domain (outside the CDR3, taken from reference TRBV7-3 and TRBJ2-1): GAGVSQTPSNKVTEKGKYVELRCDPISGHTALYWYRQSLGQGPEFLIYFQGTGAADDSGLPNDRFFAVRPEGSVSTLKIQRTERGDSAVYLCASSFGPRDNEQFFGPGTRLTVL.

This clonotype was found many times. The CDR3 DNA sequence: TGTGCCAGTAGTATTCGGGACACTCTTAGCAATCAGCCCCAGCATTTT. The encoded protein is CASSIRDTLSNQPQHF. The V call is TRBV19, the J call TRBJ1-5, with a weak D call TRBD1 (6 bases). The germline CDR1 and CDR2 sequences are LNHDA and SQIVND (reference sequence). The V end lost 3 bases, the J end lost 0 bases, and 12 bases lay between the germline ends. CDR3 size: 16 residues.

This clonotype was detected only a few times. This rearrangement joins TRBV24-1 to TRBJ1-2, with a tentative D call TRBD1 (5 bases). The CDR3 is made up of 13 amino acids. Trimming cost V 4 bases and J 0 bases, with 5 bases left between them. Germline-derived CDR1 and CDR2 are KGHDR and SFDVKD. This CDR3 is CATSEQANYGYTF. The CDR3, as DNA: TGTGCCACCAGTGAACAGGCTAACTATGGCTACACCTTC.

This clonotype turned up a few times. The CDR3: CASSLGLWGTGNTIYF. The CDR3 coding sequence is TGTGCCAGCAGCTTGGGCTTATGGGGAACTGGAAACACCATATATTTT. V is TRBV5-8 and J is TRBJ1-3; D unresolved. Germline CDR1 is SGHTS and CDR2 is YDEGEE. V was trimmed by 0 bases and J by 2 bases, leaving 12 bases between them. This CDR3 comprises 16 residues.

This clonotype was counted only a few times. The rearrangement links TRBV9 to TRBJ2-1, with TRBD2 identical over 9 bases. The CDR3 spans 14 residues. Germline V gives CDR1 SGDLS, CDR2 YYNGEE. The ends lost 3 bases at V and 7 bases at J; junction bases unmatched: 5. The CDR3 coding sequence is TGTGCCAGCAGCGACCGACTAGCGGAGAATGAGCAGTTCTTC. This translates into CASSDRLAENEQFF.

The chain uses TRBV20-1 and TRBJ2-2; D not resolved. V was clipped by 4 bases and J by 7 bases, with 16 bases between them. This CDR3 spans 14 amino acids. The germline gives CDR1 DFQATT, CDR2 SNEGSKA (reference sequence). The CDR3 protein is CSATSRAVVGELFF. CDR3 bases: TGCAGTGCTACCTCAAGGGCAGTCGTCGGGGAGCTGTTTTTT.

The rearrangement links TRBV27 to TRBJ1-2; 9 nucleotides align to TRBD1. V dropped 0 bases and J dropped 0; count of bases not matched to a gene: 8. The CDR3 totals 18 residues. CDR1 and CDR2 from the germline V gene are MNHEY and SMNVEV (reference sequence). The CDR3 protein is CASSLSGTGIEPNYGYTF. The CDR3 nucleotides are TGTGCCAGCAGTTTATCCGGGACAGGGATAGAGCCTAACTATGGCTACACCTTC.

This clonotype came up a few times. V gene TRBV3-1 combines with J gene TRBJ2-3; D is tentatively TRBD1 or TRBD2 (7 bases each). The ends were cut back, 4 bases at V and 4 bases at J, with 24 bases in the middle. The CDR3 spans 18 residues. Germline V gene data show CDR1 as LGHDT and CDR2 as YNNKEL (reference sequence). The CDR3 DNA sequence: TGTGCCAGCAGCCCCCAGGGGGGAGGGCGGGGCTTGGCAGATACGCAGTATTTT. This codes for CASSPQGGGRGLADTQYF.

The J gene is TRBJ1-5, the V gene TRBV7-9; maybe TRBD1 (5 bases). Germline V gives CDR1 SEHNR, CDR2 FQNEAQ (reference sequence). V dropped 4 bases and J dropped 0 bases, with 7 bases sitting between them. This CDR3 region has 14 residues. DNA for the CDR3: TGTGCCAGCAGCTCTGACAGTAGCAATCAGCCCCAGCATTTT. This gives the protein CASSSDSSNQPQHF.